The present T cell receptor (beta chain) was sequenced within a study of cytomegalovirus exposure and HLA in healthy donors. This PCR relied on a set of 60 Vbeta primers and 13 Jbeta primers. The table came from immunoSEQ multiplex PCR; TCRdb's copy has only in-frame clones and leaves some out. The sample holds 100,000 or so clones, approximately 80% seen once. With respect to this clone: No antigen is known for it.

Study-wide results and limits: Researchers had no immune exposure information except CMV serostatus available. A list of about 180 TCR beta chains associated with cytomegalovirus was given. Prior analysis indicated that the majority of TCR beta V segments exhibited productivity approximately 90% or approximately 30% of the time.

In nominal health when sampled, donors likely had unrecorded immune exposures nonetheless. Per germline, CDR1 MGHRA and CDR2 YSYEKL. The CDR3 is 13 residues long. V was clipped by 3 bases and J by 6 bases; unmatched bases: 1. The sequence came from a female donor in good health and CMV-seropositive. J is TRBJ2-2 and V is TRBV4-1, with 7 positions matching TRBD1. The specimen sequenced was PBMCs. In nucleotides, the CDR3 is TGCGCCAGCAGCCAGGGGACAGCCGGGGAGCTGTTTTTT. Protein sequence: CASSQGTAGELFF.